Shown below are 8 T cell receptor beta chains from a single sample sequenced in a study of T cells in Graves' hyperthyroidism and ophthalmopathy. TCR beta CDR3 sequences were amplified from RNA transcripts. The HTBI set primed first-round TCR CDR3 RT-PCR. TCRdb passed the multiplex PCR reads through MiXCR, listing each CDR3 protein once. This table holds around 190,000 distinct CDR3 sequences, 17% found once. The sequenced sample consisted of blood. The receptors were gathered from a woman in her 50s with Graves' hyperthyroidism.

This clonotype was counted once. Germline is not matched at one junction end, which may reflect a read error. The chain carries TRBV6-1 and TRBJ2-7, with D possibly being TRBD2 (5 bases). Germline V gene sequence: CDR1 MNHNS, CDR2 SASEGT. The CDR3 extends over 11 amino acids. CDR3 loop: CAISPGRMQYF. CDR3 bases: TGTGCCATCAGTCCGGGAAGGATGCAGTACTTC.

The chain links TRBV7-9 to TRBJ1-3; tentative D call: TRBD1 (5 bases). V was trimmed by 4 bases and J by 0 bases, leaving 7 bases between them. CDR1 SEHNR and CDR2 FQNEAQ come from the germline V gene (reference sequence). The length of the CDR3 is 14 residues. The CDR3 sequence is CASSSTGSGNTIYF. DNA for the CDR3: TGTGCCAGCAGCTCAACAGGCTCTGGAAACACCATATATTTT. The complete variable domain, with remaining parts taken from reference TRBV7-9 and TRBJ1-3, reads DTGVSQNPRHKITKRGQNVTFRCDPISEHNRLYWYRQTLGQGPEFLTYFQNEAQLEKSRLLSDRFSAERPKGSFSTLEIQRTEQGDSAMYLCASSSTGSGNTIYFGEGSWLTVV.

J is TRBJ2-7 and V is TRBV7-3; TRBD2 is a possible D gene (5 bases). The CDR3 is 11 amino acids. The V gene's germline CDR1 is SGHTA and CDR2 FQGTGA. V was trimmed by 3 bases and J by 7 bases, leaving 7 bases between them. DNA for the CDR3: TGTGCCAGCAGCTTTGGCGGGGAGCAGTACTTC. Translation gives CASSFGGEQYF. Full variable domain (rest looked up from reference TRBV7-3 and TRBJ2-7): GAGVSQTPSNKVTEKGKYVELRCDPISGHTALYWYRQSLGQGPEFLIYFQGTGAADDSGLPNDRFFAVRPEGSVSTLKIQRTERGDSAVYLCASSFGGEQYFGPGTRLTVT.

This clonotype occurred many times. The chain employs TRBV7-3 and TRBJ2-1; D is possibly TRBD2 (5 bases). Germline loops: CDR1 SGHTA, CDR2 FQGTGA. CDR3 length equals 17 residues. Trimming pared 5 bases from V and 3 bases from J, leaving 20 bases between. For the CDR3, the DNA is TGTGCCAGCAGCCCGCCGGTGGTTCCAGGAGGCTACAATGAGCAGTTCTTC. Its protein product is CASSPPVVPGGYNEQFF.

This clonotype has just a few counts. This rearrangement joins TRBV20-1 to TRBJ2-7, with D perhaps TRBD2 (6 bases). There are 13 residues in the CDR3. The germline V and J ends were trimmed by 7 bases and 3 bases, with 16 bases remaining between them. Germline assignment: CDR1 DFQATT and CDR2 SNEGSKA (reference sequence). CDR3 DNA: TGCAGTGTTCAGGCGGGACCCAGCTACGAGCAGTACTTC. It encodes CSVQAGPSYEQYF.

Concerning this clonotype: One base away lies a much larger clone, so this may be a sequencing read error. The chain combines TRBV6-1 with TRBJ1-4; tentatively, D is TRBD1 (6 bases). Germline CDR1 is MNHNS and CDR2 is SASEGT. CDR3 length equals 13 residues. Trimming shortened V by 10 bases and J by 5 bases, and 14 bases separated the two germline ends. For the CDR3, the DNA is TGTGCCAACAAAGGACAGCTAAATGAAAAACTGTTTTTT. This gives the protein CANKGQLNEKLFF.

The V and J genes are TRBV7-2 and TRBJ2-7, with 12 bases that match TRBD2. Losses at the gene ends were 3 bases for V and 9 bases for J; bases not matched to a gene: 15. This CDR3 comprises 17 residues. Germline values: CDR1 SGHTA, CDR2 FQGNSA. CDR3 coding DNA: TGTGCCAGCAGCTTCTCCCTAAGCGCCCTAGCGGGGGGGGTGCAGTACTTC. Translation gives CASSFSLSALAGGVQYF.

This clonotype appeared many times. The J gene is TRBJ1-5, the V gene TRBV24-1, with no clear D. The germline gives CDR1 KGHDR, CDR2 SFDVKD. This CDR3 spans 13 amino acids. Trimming stripped 4 bases from V and 4 bases from J, with 7 bases between. This chain's CDR3 is CATSESRNQPQHF. As DNA, the CDR3 is TGTGCCACCAGTGAAAGCAGAAATCAGCCCCAGCATTTT.